The present entry profiles one T cell receptor beta chain with its context. Germline V gene sequence: CDR1 MNHEY, CDR2 SMNVEV (reference sequence). V was pared by 5 bases and J by 8 bases, with 8 bases of the junction left unmatched. The CDR3 has 15 residues. This specimen comes from a study of T cell changes during pregnancy in multiple sclerosis. Clones were read by immunoSEQ multiplex PCR, and TCRdb kept only the in-frame ones, dropping some. The sample yields about 110,000 clones, about 89% seen once. The TCR was taken from a female donor with multiple sclerosis, enrolled in a pregnancy study. The gene calls are TRBV27 and TRBJ1-6, with 8 bases matching TRBD1. Sample: peripheral blood, taken after pregnancy. This CDR3 reads CASSHRQGKDSPLHF. The CDR3 DNA follows: TGTGCCAGCAGTCATAGACAGGGGAAGGATTCACCCCTCCACTTT.